The T cell receptor beta chain under discussion was sequenced for a study of cytomegalovirus exposure and HLA in healthy donors (dated by TCRdb to about 2017). With regard to the full study: In an earlier analysis of fewer than 750 of the donors, 250 to 350 Gb of sequence data and 90 million to 120 million unique TCR beta sequences from roughly 200 million T cells were reported. Because of strong linkage in the cohort, five DR-DQ haplotypes were treated as single units for association and clustering. An early release that covered fewer than 800 HLA-typed donors contained about 290 gigabases of sequencing data and approximately 85 million unique TCR sequences. The study used immunosequencing to profile the T cell repertoires of hundreds of subjects and linked those repertoires to cytomegalovirus serostatus. To study patterns of TCR occurrence, a later analysis re-analyzed previously published TCR beta repertoires from under 750 donors and added high-resolution HLA genotyping. A later genetic analysis took genome-wide SNP genotypes for about 55% of the roughly 700 donors and used that subset as a discovery cohort. An earlier analysis of a few hundred of the donors applied high-throughput TCR beta sequencing to assess whether each TCR beta V gene segment acted as functional or pseudogenic. To predict cytomegalovirus infection status, the study combined high-throughput TCR immunosequencing, statistical association of individual TCRs with disease status, and machine learning. In addition to the first cohort of approximately 650 subjects, a separate validation cohort of 120 different subjects was used. The study was designed to test whether signatures of past pathogen exposure could be identified by cataloging public T cell receptors. Donor age, sex, ethnicity and CMV serostatus were compiled together with the repertoire data. In the later analysis, no new phenotypic data were used to find candidate immune exposures; instead, reliance was placed on TCR beta sequences and their occurrence across donors. HLA typing included class I and class II loci at four-digit resolution. Typing coverage varied by locus: 629-630 donors for A, B, C, DRB1 and DQB1; 522 for DQA1; approximately 610 for DPA1; under 490 for DPB1. Every discovery cohort repertoire had been produced on one sequencing platform. Among about 410 genotyped donors of the cohort, an average of roughly 230,000 unique TCR beta nucleotide sequences was sequenced per donor, of which 15% to 20% were non-productive. Among the roughly 430 genotyped donors, around 81% belonged to the genetic ancestry cluster associated with self-reported Caucasian donors. On the study overall, not on this receptor specifically: When HLA alleles, especially DR and DQ, strongly co-occurred, attributing TCR associations to individual alleles was difficult. A later analysis found that most CMV-associated TCR beta chains appeared HLA-restricted, with HLA associations seemingly driven largely by CMV exposure. A further reported finding was that TCR beta sequences accurately predicted the HLA-A and HLA-B alleles for most subjects in the first cohort. In an earlier analysis of approximately 590 of the donors, most TCR beta V segments appeared in productive rearrangements about 87% or about 30% of the time, broadly matching IMGT annotations. A later analysis found that TCR association rates varied across HLA loci, with DRB1 alleles showing the most associated TCRs and HLA-C alleles the fewest. A cluster of highly shared sequence variants was judged likely to be a technical artifact of the sequencing pipeline. Compared with the roughly 720-donor mean, donors in an Asian-associated ancestry cluster had fewer N-insertions in productive TCRs, according to a later genetic analysis. Most TCR sequences were observed very rarely across donors, whereas some public TCRs were present in many individuals. The study gave a list of around 170 TCR beta chains associated with cytomegalovirus. The authors suggested that the approach could potentially be generalized to other disease states and immunological phenotypes. Sequencing depth was assumed to be roughly uniform across donors in the presence/absence analyses, though that assumption may not hold. The only immune exposure information available for the cohort was CMV serostatus. Only TCR beta chains were sequenced in this cohort, and the absence of alpha or paired-chain data limited detectable features. The classifier was reported to diagnose cytomegalovirus status with high specificity and sensitivity in both the original cohort and the validation cohort. At a false discovery rate of 0.05, a later analysis linked about 16,000 TCR beta sequences to specific HLA alleles. Because some donors lacked HLA typing at each locus, the association tests relied only on the typed subset. A few of the identified cytomegalovirus-associated TCR beta chains were confirmed in vitro to be specific for cytomegalovirus antigens. Linkage disequilibrium might explain the correlated functional status among segregating V segments, but an unknown experimental factor could not be ruled out. In a later genetic analysis, a missense DCLRE1C variant was associated with V-gene and J-gene trimming of TCR beta chains, and the association was replicated in an independent cohort. About 17 rarely observed V segments, including chromosome 9 orphons, were excluded from the earlier analysis of several hundred of the donors because counts were too low. A later analysis found that HLA-associated TCR beta chains were more clonally expanded and had lower generation probabilities than equally common non-associated chains. A later analysis reported that several top co-occurrence clusters appeared linked to parvovirus B19, influenza, CMV and Epstein-Barr virus.

About this clone itself: Which antigen it targets is not known. No clone much larger than this one lies a single base away; base qualities are absent.

The library was prepared using the immunoSEQ multiplex PCR assay. For the multiplex PCR, a mixture combining 60 forward primers for TCR Vbeta segments and 13 reverse primers for TCR Jbeta segments was used. The CDR3 region of rearranged TCR beta genes was amplified from genomic DNA by a multiplex PCR assay. The Illumina HiSeq System was used to sequence the amplified TCR beta libraries as 87-base-pair reads. The original pipeline was this. A later analysis counted about 82 million unique TCR beta chains across the 666 repertoires, and 10 million to 12 million of these chains were shared by at least two donors. To remove PCR and sequencing errors, raw reads were error-corrected and collapsed into unique sequences using a nearest-neighbor algorithm that merged closely related sequences. CDR3 sequences were aligned to IMGT reference sequences to assign V, D and J gene segments. For a sequence to be retained, a match of at least six nucleotides to both a V gene segment and a J gene segment was required. A rearrangement was called productive if the CDR3 had no stop codons and remained in frame with V and J, and every other rearrangement was called non-productive. Following IMGT convention, CDR3 was defined as the stretch from the second conserved V-encoded cysteine up to the conserved J-encoded phenylalanine. In an earlier analysis of some 550 of the donors, sequences lacking an unambiguous match to a single V gene segment were excluded. In an earlier analysis of several hundred of the donors, a V segment was called functional when productive rearrangements were above 56.7%, and segregating when the standard deviation between donors exceeded 5%. To diagnose cytomegalovirus status from the catalog of TCR beta chain sequences, a statistical classification framework was built. A later analysis assigned V and J genes by comparing TCR nucleotide sequences with IMGT/GENE-DB human TR gene sequences. Using the TCRdist pipeline, a later analysis assigned CDR3 sequences along with most-parsimonious VDJ recombination scenarios. A later analysis defined each TCR beta chain by its CDR3 amino acid sequence plus V-gene family, and excluded reads lacking a unique V-gene family. To address suspected cross-contamination and a sequencing artifact, a later analysis removed 550 to 750 highly shared, low-generation-probability nucleotide sequences. In a later analysis, a clonal expansion index for each public chain was calculated from normalized within-repertoire ranks of inferred template counts. A later analysis computed generation probabilities with a VDJ recombination model fitted to out-of-frame rearrangements, and checked the results against IGoR. A later analysis scored TCR-TCR, TCR-HLA and TCR-CMV co-occurrence with hypergeometric tests, applying a repertoire-size bias correction to TCR pairs. In a later analysis, false discovery rates were estimated by permuting HLA or CMV assignments 20 times. A later analysis grouped co-occurring TCRs with DBSCAN, adding TCRdist sequence similarity when clustering within HLA-allele-positive subsets. For co-occurrence clustering, repertoires with fewer than 30,000 or more than 120,000 public chains were excluded, along with five or six repertoires with anomalous nucleotide sharing. TCRdb took over this immuneACCESS table, retaining in-frame rearrangements with V and J assigned. Such tables are incomplete; in checked studies, under half of the missing clones stem from an unresolved V gene, and the remainder is unexplained. Clone size and the V and J calls come from that table; the DNA yielded D and trimming. The sample includes about 130,000 clones, with roughly 76% observed a single time. The top ten hold more than 2.5% of the sample.

In total, about 650 healthy bone marrow donors made up the cohort. All cohort members were sampled while nominally healthy, although unrecorded immune exposures were likely present. The donor tested CMV seronegative and was one of the 352 seronegative cohort members. A peripheral blood sample was collected from each donor, and TCR beta sequencing was performed on peripheral blood mononuclear cells. The Qiagen DNeasy Blood Extraction Kit was used to extract genomic DNA from the blood cell samples. The sample was PBMCs. The TCR was taken from a woman aged 45-59 years in good health and CMV-seronegative.

CDR3 protein: CASSVEGAQNSPLHF. The DNA reads as follows: TGTGCCAGCAGTGTGGAGGGGGCGCAAAATTCACCCCTCCACTTT. The chain couples TRBV2 to TRBJ1-6; TRBD1 matches 7 bases in the middle. The germline V gene provides CDR1 SNHLY and CDR2 FYNNEI. The germline V and J ends show losses of 4 bases and 7 bases respectively, and no gene match explains 7 bases of the junction. From the cysteine through the phenylalanine, the CDR3 covers 15 amino acids. The retained sequence is limited to the CDR3, 45 bases, with the frame set at the first base.